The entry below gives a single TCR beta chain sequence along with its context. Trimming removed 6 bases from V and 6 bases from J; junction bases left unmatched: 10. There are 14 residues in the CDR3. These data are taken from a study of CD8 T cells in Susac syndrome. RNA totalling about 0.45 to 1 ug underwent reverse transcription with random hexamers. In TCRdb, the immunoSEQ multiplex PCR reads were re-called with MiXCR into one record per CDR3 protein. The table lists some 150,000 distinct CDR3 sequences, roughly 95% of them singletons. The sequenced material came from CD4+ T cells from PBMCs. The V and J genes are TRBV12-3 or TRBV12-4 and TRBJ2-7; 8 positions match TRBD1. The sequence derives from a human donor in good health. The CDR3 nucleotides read TGTGCCAGCAGCAAAGTGGGACAGGAGGCCGAGCAGTACTTC. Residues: CASSKVGQEAEQYF.